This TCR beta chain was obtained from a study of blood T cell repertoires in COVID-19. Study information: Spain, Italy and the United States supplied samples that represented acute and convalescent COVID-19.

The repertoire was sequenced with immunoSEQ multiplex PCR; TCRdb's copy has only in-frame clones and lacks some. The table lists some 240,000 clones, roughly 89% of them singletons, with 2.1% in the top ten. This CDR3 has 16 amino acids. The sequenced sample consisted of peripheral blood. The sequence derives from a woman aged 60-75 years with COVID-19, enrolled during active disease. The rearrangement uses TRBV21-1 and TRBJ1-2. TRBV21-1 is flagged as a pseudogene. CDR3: CASRSVRYNPNYGYTF. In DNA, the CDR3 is TGTGCCAGCAGGTCCGTGCGGTACAACCCTAACTATGGCTACACCTTC.